The source of this TCR beta chain is a study of blood T cell repertoires in COVID-19. Trimming removed 2 bases at V and 5 bases at J, with 9 bases between. This CDR3 comprises 13 residues. Germline values: CDR1 SNHLY, CDR2 FYNNEI. Clones were read by immunoSEQ multiplex PCR, and TCRdb kept only the in-frame ones, dropping some. The profile shows some 250,000 clones, about 90% of them singletons. This TCR came from a woman aged 30 to 39 who had recovered from COVID-19. The sample comprised peripheral blood. The chain is built from TRBV2 and TRBJ1-2, with a tentative D call TRBD1 (5 bases). The CDR3 region is CASSELGGYGYTF. DNA of the CDR3: TGTGCCAGCAGTGAACTGGGGGGGTATGGCTACACCTTC.